A selection of T cell receptor beta chains follows, all from one sample in a study of T cells after yellow fever vaccination. TCRdb reanalysed the 5' RACE reads using MiXCR and keeps one entry per CDR3 protein. The table shows under 100,000 distinct CDR3 sequences, with around 5.8% occurring only once. The sample in question was CD8+ T cells sorted from PBMCs, obtained 10 days after the yellow fever booster vaccination. These receptor sequences come from a young man who received the YFV17D yellow fever vaccine. CDR3s include the opening cysteine and the closing phenylalanine or tryptophan. D genes are given only for firm matches. Clone size is stated in some rows and not others, as once, few, many or a class when expanded.

D: .; V: TRBV12-3/TRBV12-4; size: .; J: TRBJ1-1; DNA: TGTGCCAGCAGGCCGGGACACCAAAGGGCTGAAGCTTTCTTT; CDR3: CASRPGHQRAEAFF
D: .; V: TRBV12-3/TRBV12-4; size: few; J: TRBJ2-7; DNA: TGTGCCAGCAGTGTGGGGGATATTACCTACGAGCAGTACTTC; CDR3: CASSVGDITYEQYF
D: TRBD2; V: TRBV11-2; size: few; J: TRBJ2-5; DNA: TGTGCCAGCAGCCGGACTAGCGTTATTCAAGAGACCCAGTACTTC; CDR3: CASSRTSVIQETQYF
D: TRBD1; V: TRBV12-3/TRBV12-4; size: .; J: TRBJ2-1; DNA: TGTGCCAGCAGTGTCGGACAGGGGAACCTCAATGAGCAGTTCTTC; CDR3: CASSVGQGNLNEQFF
D: .; V: TRBV27; size: .; J: TRBJ1-1; DNA: TGCACCAGCATCAAACGGGCGCAACAGGCTGAAGCTTTCTTT; CDR3: CTSIKRAQQAEAFF
D: .; V: TRBV9; size: few; J: TRBJ1-2; DNA: TGTGCCAGCAGCGCGAGTCGACAGAACCTCTATGGCTACACCTTC; CDR3: CASSASRQNLYGYTF
D: .; V: TRBV18; size: .; J: TRBJ2-1; DNA: TGTGCCAGCGCACGATTGGGCGGCCGCGGACCTTACAATGAGCAGTTCTTC; CDR3: CASARLGGRGPYNEQFF
D: TRBD2; V: TRBV29-1; size: few; J: TRBJ2-2; DNA: TGCAGCGGATGGACTAGCGGGAACACCGGGGAGCTGTTTTTT; CDR3: CSGWTSGNTGELFF
D: .; V: TRBV20-1; size: .; J: TRBJ2-1; DNA: TGCAGTGCTAGAGAGAATAAGTATGAGCAGTTCTTC; CDR3: CSARENKYEQFF
D: .; V: TRBV30; size: few; J: TRBJ1-1; DNA: TGTGCCTGCCTACAGGGATATTTCCCTGAAGCTTTCTTT; CDR3: CACLQGYFPEAFF
D: .; V: TRBV12-3/TRBV12-4; size: few; J: TRBJ2-5; DNA: TGTGCCAGCAGGCCTACGGACACTACCATCGGGCAAGAGACCCAGTACTTC; CDR3: CASRPTDTTIGQETQYF
D: .; V: TRBV12-3/TRBV12-4; size: few; J: TRBJ2-3; DNA: TGTGCCAGCAGTTTAGGACGCACTAGCACAGATACGCAGTATTTT; CDR3: CASSLGRTSTDTQYF
D: TRBD1; V: TRBV7-9; size: few; J: TRBJ1-1; DNA: TGTGCCAGCAGCGTAACAGGGGTCGACACTGAAGCTTTCTTT; CDR3: CASSVTGVDTEAFF
D: .; V: TRBV4-1; size: many; J: TRBJ2-7; DNA: TGCGCCAGCAGCCAAGACACAGGGAGCTACGAGCAGTACTTC; CDR3: CASSQDTGSYEQYF
D: .; V: TRBV15; size: few; J: TRBJ1-2; DNA: TGTGCCACCAGCAGAGATATTGGCCAAAGATGGGGCTACACCTTC; CDR3: CATSRDIGQRWGYTF
D: TRBD1; V: TRBV7-9; size: medium-sized; J: TRBJ2-7; DNA: TGTGCCAGCAGCCCCCGGGACAGTACCTACGAGCAGTACTTC; CDR3: CASSPRDSTYEQYF
D: .; V: TRBV27; size: .; J: TRBJ2-1; DNA: TGTGCCAGCAGTTTATCGGTGGTTAATGAGCAGTTCTTC; CDR3: CASSLSVVNEQFF
D: .; V: TRBV15; size: .; J: TRBJ2-3; DNA: TGTGCCACCAGCCTCGACCACACAGATACGCAGTATTTT; CDR3: CATSLDHTDTQYF
D: .; V: TRBV5-4; size: few; J: TRBJ1-1; DNA: TGTGCCAGCAGGTCCGGGACGGAGCCTGAAGCTTTCTTT; CDR3: CASRSGTEPEAFF
D: TRBD1; V: TRBV6-4; size: many; J: TRBJ2-3; DNA: TGTGCCAGCAGTGAAGCAGGGGGCGCCCCAGATACGCAGTATTTT; CDR3: CASSEAGGAPDTQYF
D: .; V: TRBV12-5; size: .; J: TRBJ2-7; DNA: TGTGCTAGTGTAGGGGGTTACGAGCAGTACTTC; CDR3: CASVGGYEQYF
D: .; V: TRBV5-1; size: .; J: TRBJ1-1; DNA: TGCGCCAGCAGCTTGGGCAGGGTCGGGACTGAAGCTTTCTTT; CDR3: CASSLGRVGTEAFF
D: .; V: TRBV5-5; size: many; J: TRBJ2-7; DNA: TGTGCCAGCACCCTAGACAATTCCTACGAGCAGTACTTC; CDR3: CASTLDNSYEQYF
D: TRBD1; V: TRBV12-3/TRBV12-4; size: few; J: TRBJ1-5; DNA: TGTGCCAGCAGGGCACAGGGGACAAATCAGCCCCAGCATTTT; CDR3: CASRAQGTNQPQHF
D: .; V: TRBV5-6; size: many; J: TRBJ2-7; DNA: TGTGCCAGCACCTCGGAGGGGGGATTGGACTACGAGCAGTACTTC; CDR3: CASTSEGGLDYEQYF
D: .; V: TRBV6-2/TRBV6-3; size: few; J: TRBJ2-5; DNA: TGTGCCAGCACAATGTTTGGACAAGAGACCCAGTACTTC; CDR3: CASTMFGQETQYF
D: .; V: TRBV9; size: .; J: TRBJ1-1; DNA: TGTGCCAGCAGCGTCACGGGGGACGCTGAAGCTTTCTTT; CDR3: CASSVTGDAEAFF
D: .; V: TRBV19; size: few; J: TRBJ2-1; DNA: TGTGCCAGTAGTATCCCCCACCGCGGTGAGCAGTTCTTC; CDR3: CASSIPHRGEQFF
D: TRBD1; V: TRBV11-2; size: .; J: TRBJ1-5; DNA: TGTGCCAGCAGCCCCACAGGGGAGGTCGATCAGCCCCAGCATTTT; CDR3: CASSPTGEVDQPQHF
D: TRBD1; V: TRBV19; size: few; J: TRBJ1-5; DNA: TGTGCCAGTAGCCCGGGACAGGGGTACGATCAGCCCCAGCATTTT; CDR3: CASSPGQGYDQPQHF
D: TRBD1; V: TRBV7-6; size: few; J: TRBJ2-2; DNA: TGTGCCAGCAGCTTAGCTGGACAGGACTTGAACACCGGGGAGCTGTTTTTT; CDR3: CASSLAGQDLNTGELFF